The present T cell receptor beta chain was sequenced within a study of blood T cell repertoires in COVID-19. In the study overall: The United States, Italy and Spain provided the acute and convalescent COVID-19 samples. The cDNA or gDNA used as material had been derived from T cells, B-cell-depleted T cells, or PBMCs.

The table came from immunoSEQ multiplex PCR; TCRdb's copy has only in-frame clones and leaves some out. The profile covers tens of thousands of clones, with roughly 91% appearing a single time and around 4.5% taken by the ten largest. This CDR3 comprises 16 residues. J lost 2 bases, V lost 4 bases, and 2 bases had no gene match. Germline CDR1 and CDR2: MDHEN and SYDVKM. The chain employs TRBV28 and TRBJ2-1, with TRBD2 identical over 13 bases. Sequencing was done on a sample of peripheral blood. The source of this sequence is a woman aged 80 or over with acute or convalescent COVID-19. Here the CDR3 reads CASSSLAGGTYNEQFF. CDR3 coding DNA: TGTGCCAGCAGTTCACTAGCGGGAGGGACCTACAATGAGCAGTTCTTC.